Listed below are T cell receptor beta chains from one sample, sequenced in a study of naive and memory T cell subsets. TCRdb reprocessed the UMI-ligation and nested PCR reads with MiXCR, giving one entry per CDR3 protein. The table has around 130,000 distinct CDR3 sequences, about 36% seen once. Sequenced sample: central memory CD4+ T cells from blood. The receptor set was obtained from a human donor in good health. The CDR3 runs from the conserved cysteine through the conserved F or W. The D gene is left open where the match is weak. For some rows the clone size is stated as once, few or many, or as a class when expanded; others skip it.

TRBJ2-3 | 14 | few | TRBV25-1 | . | CASTSGGVTDTQYF | TGTGCCAGCACAAGTGGGGGAGTAACAGATACGCAGTATTTT
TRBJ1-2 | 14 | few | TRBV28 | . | CASTRVGANYGYTF | TGTGCCAGTACTAGGGTCGGAGCTAACTATGGCTACACCTTC
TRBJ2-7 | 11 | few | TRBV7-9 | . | CAYDTAYEQYF | TGTGCCTACGACACAGCCTACGAGCAGTACTTC
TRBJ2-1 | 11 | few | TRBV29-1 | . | CSPQRGVEQFF | TGCAGCCCTCAGAGGGGGGTTGAGCAGTTCTTC
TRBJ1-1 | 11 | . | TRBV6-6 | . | CASRMNTEAFF | TGTGCCAGCAGGATGAACACTGAAGCTTTCTTT
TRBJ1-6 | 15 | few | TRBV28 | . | CASSIVGSYNSPLHF | TGTGCCAGCAGTATCGTAGGCTCCTATAATTCACCCCTCCACTTT
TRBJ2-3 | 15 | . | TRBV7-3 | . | CASSQGITSPDTQYF | TGTGCCAGCAGCCAAGGGATTACCTCCCCAGATACGCAGTATTTT
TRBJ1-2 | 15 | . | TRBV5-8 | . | CASRPGPGWNYGYTF | TGTGCCAGCAGGCCTGGACCCGGGTGGAACTATGGCTACACCTTC
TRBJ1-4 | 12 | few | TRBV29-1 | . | CSVAEGGQKLFF | TGCAGCGTCGCTGAAGGTGGACAAAAACTGTTTTTT
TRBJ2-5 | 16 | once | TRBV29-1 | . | CSVGILALPQQETQYF | TGCAGCGTTGGTATTCTCGCGTTACCACAACAAGAGACCCAGTACTTC
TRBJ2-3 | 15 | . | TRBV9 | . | CASSVLNRGGDTQYF | TGTGCCAGCAGCGTACTGAACAGGGGAGGAGATACGCAGTATTTT
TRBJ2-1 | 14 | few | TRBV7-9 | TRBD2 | CASRWTSRYNEQFF | TGTGCCAGCAGATGGACTAGCAGGTACAATGAGCAGTTCTTC
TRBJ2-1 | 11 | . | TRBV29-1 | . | CSGISYNEQFF | TGCAGCGGGATCTCCTACAATGAGCAGTTCTTC
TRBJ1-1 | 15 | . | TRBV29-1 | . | CSVDGLQGGDTEAFF | TGCAGCGTTGACGGCCTACAGGGTGGCGACACTGAAGCTTTCTTT
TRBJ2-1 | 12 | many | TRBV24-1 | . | CATSGRGNEQFF | TGTGCCACCAGTGGGCGGGGCAATGAGCAGTTCTTC
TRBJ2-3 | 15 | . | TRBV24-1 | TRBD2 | CATSVGSGETDTQYF | TGTGCCACCAGTGTAGGTAGCGGGGAGACAGATACGCAGTATTTT
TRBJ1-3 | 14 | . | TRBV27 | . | CASRQTYSGNTIYF | TGTGCCAGCAGGCAAACCTACTCTGGAAACACCATATATTTT
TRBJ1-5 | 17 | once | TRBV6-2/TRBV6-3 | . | CASSYGRRGKGNQPQHF | TGTGCCAGCAGTTACGGGAGAAGGGGGAAGGGCAATCAGCCCCAGCATTTT
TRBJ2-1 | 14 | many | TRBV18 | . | CASSPGAGINEQFF | TGTGCCAGCTCACCTGGGGCGGGAATCAATGAGCAGTTCTTC
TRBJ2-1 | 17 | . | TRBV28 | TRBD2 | CALSSRLAGGPYNEQFF | TGTGCCCTATCAAGTCGTCTAGCGGGAGGACCATACAATGAGCAGTTCTTC
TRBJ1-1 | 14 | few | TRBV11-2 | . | CASRVDGLNTEAFF | TGTGCCAGCAGGGTAGACGGCCTGAACACTGAAGCTTTCTTT
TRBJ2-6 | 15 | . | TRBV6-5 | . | CASRAPGVGANVLTF | TGTGCCAGCAGAGCCCCAGGGGTCGGGGCCAACGTCCTGACTTTC